These T cell receptor beta chains were read from a single sample in a study of blood T cell repertoires in COVID-19. Generated by immunoSEQ multiplex PCR, the TCRdb table keeps only in-frame clones and is missing some. The sample records about 280,000 clones, 80% to 90% being singletons. The specimen was peripheral blood. Receptor source: a woman in her forties or fifties who had recovered from COVID-19. Each CDR3 is given with its conserved first and last residue. A D gene is named only where the DNA matches it firmly. Expanded clones get a size class; other rows say once, few or many, or leave the size out.

j_call | d_call | clone_size | v_call | cdr3_aa | cdr3_nt
TRBJ1-1 | . | once | TRBV25-1 | CASAAVFEAFF | TGTGCCAGCGCGGCGGTTTTTGAAGCTTTCTTT
TRBJ1-4 | TRBD1 | . | TRBV7-2 | CASSPDRGSYEKLFF | TGTGCCAGCAGCCCGGACAGGGGGTCTTATGAAAAACTGTTTTTT
TRBJ2-7 | . | . | TRBV19 | CASSTSGGPLFEQYF | TGTGCCAGTAGTACCAGTGGAGGGCCTCTTTTCGAGCAGTACTTC
TRBJ1-1 | . | . | TRBV6-5 | CASRPTGREAFF | TGTGCCAGCAGGCCAACAGGGCGAGAAGCTTTCTTT
TRBJ1-4 | TRBD1 | . | TRBV28 | CASRSSGGTNEKLFF | TGTGCCAGCAGGTCGTCAGGGGGGACTAATGAAAAACTGTTTTTT
TRBJ2-5 | . | once | TRBV9 | CASSVTPEGAETQYF | TGTGCCAGCAGCGTAACACCGGAGGGTGCAGAGACCCAGTACTTC
TRBJ1-6 | TRBD1 | . | TRBV11-2 | CASSLSFQGTGTSPLHF | TGTGCCAGCAGCTTAAGTTTTCAGGGGACAGGTACCTCACCCCTCCACTTT
TRBJ1-2 | . | . | TRBV6-2/TRBV6-3 | CASSYTGHANYGYTF | TGTGCCAGCAGTTACACAGGCCACGCTAACTATGGCTACACCTTC
TRBJ2-1 | TRBD2 | few | TRBV7-9 | CASSFLSSSGMGNEQFF | TGTGCCAGCAGCTTCCTCTCCTCTAGCGGGATGGGCAATGAGCAGTTCTTC
TRBJ2-1 | . | . | TRBV4-3 | CASSEGTLAWEQFF | TGCGCCAGCAGCGAAGGGACACTAGCTTGGGAGCAGTTCTTC
TRBJ1-4 | . | . | TRBV3-1/TRBV3-2 | CASSQGKQGATNEKLFF | TGTGCCAGCAGCCAAGGGAAACAGGGCGCAACTAATGAAAAACTGTTTTTT
TRBJ2-7 | TRBD1 | . | TRBV7-2 | CASRRQGVDEQYF | TGTGCCAGCAGACGACAGGGGGTGGACGAGCAGTACTTC
TRBJ1-1 | . | . | TRBV2 | CASSEARGLPTEAFF | TGTGCCAGCAGTGAAGCACGGGGACTGCCCACTGAAGCTTTCTTT
TRBJ1-5 | . | once | TRBV27 | CASRKPGDYSNQPQHF | TGTGCCAGCCGGAAACCAGGGGACTATAGCAATCAGCCCCAGCATTTT
TRBJ2-5 | . | . | TRBV27 | CASSPVIQETQYF | TGTGCCAGCAGTCCGGTGATCCAAGAGACCCAGTACTTC
TRBJ2-1 | . | . | TRBV27 | CASGHSDYLSGDEQFF | TGTGCCAGCGGCCACTCAGATTATCTTTCGGGAGATGAGCAGTTCTTC
TRBJ2-1 | TRBD2 | . | TRBV18 | CASSSPGIAGLHEQFF | TGTGCCAGCTCATCCCCCGGGATAGCGGGTCTCCATGAGCAGTTCTTC
TRBJ1-1 | TRBD1 | . | TRBV9 | CASSGQGLNTEAFF | TGTGCCAGCAGCGGACAGGGCTTGAACACTGAAGCTTTCTTT
TRBJ2-3 | TRBD1 | few | TRBV4-2 | CASSLGQGAGIGDTQYF | TGTGCCAGCAGCCTCGGACAGGGGGCAGGGATTGGAGATACGCAGTATTTT
TRBJ2-6 | . | . | TRBV18 | CASSPSISTIGSGANVLTF | TGTGCCAGCTCACCATCCATATCGACTATCGGCTCTGGGGCCAACGTCCTGACTTTC
TRBJ2-3 | . | . | TRBV10-3 | CAISHSEDTQYF | TGTGCCATCAGTCACAGTGAAGATACGCAGTATTTT
TRBJ2-4 | TRBD2 | . | TRBV28 | CASSPTGGVQNIQYF | TGTGCCAGCAGTCCCACGGGGGGGGTCCAAAACATTCAGTACTTC
TRBJ1-2 | TRBD1 | . | TRBV28 | CASSPRTGPYGYTF | TGTGCCAGCAGCCCGAGGACAGGCCCCTATGGCTACACCTTC
TRBJ2-1 | . | . | TRBV6-5 | CASSHGGNANEQFF | TGTGCCAGCAGCCATGGCGGGAACGCCAATGAGCAGTTCTTC
TRBJ1-2 | TRBD1 | . | TRBV10-3 | CAISAGQWTNYGYTF | TGTGCCATCAGTGCGGGACAGTGGACTAACTATGGCTACACCTTC
TRBJ2-1 | TRBD2 | . | TRBV5-4 | CASSLAAGGPYEQFF | TGTGCCAGCAGCTTGGCGGCGGGGGGGCCCTATGAGCAGTTCTTC
TRBJ2-3 | TRBD2 | . | TRBV28 | CASSLAAASGSTDTQYF | TGTGCCAGCAGTTTAGCAGCGGCTAGCGGGAGCACAGATACGCAGTATTTT
TRBJ2-7 | TRBD1 | . | TRBV6-5 | CASSSGTGNLYEQYF | TGTGCCAGCTCATCCGGGACAGGGAATCTCTACGAGCAGTACTTC
TRBJ2-7 | TRBD1 | . | TRBV27 | CASSLEGQPSYEQYF | TGTGCCAGCAGTTTAGAGGGACAGCCGAGCTACGAGCAGTACTTC
TRBJ2-7 | TRBD1 | . | TRBV30 | CAWTTGGGFSYEQYF | TGTGCCTGGACCACAGGGGGAGGATTCTCCTACGAGCAGTACTTC
TRBJ2-7 | . | once | TRBV3-1/TRBV3-2 | CASSPPLVGVPGEQYF | TGTGCCAGCAGCCCGCCGTTGGTGGGTGTCCCGGGGGAGCAGTACTTC
TRBJ2-3 | . | . | TRBV11-2 | CASSFGEDTQYF | TGTGCCAGCAGCTTCGGTGAAGATACGCAGTATTTT
TRBJ2-7 | TRBD2 | . | TRBV30 | CAWSGDYPYEQYF | TGTGCCTGGAGTGGGGACTACCCCTACGAGCAGTACTTC
TRBJ2-7 | . | . | TRBV6-5 | CASSYVAGGPYEQYF | TGTGCCAGCAGTTACGTGGCAGGGGGGCCCTACGAGCAGTACTTC
TRBJ2-7 | TRBD2 | once | TRBV28 | CASSVSGTSGKNEQYF | TGTGCCAGCAGTGTTTCCGGGACTAGCGGGAAGAACGAGCAGTACTTC
TRBJ1-5 | . | . | TRBV19 | CASSEGQGGGQPQHF | TGTGCCAGTAGTGAGGGGCAGGGAGGGGGTCAGCCCCAGCATTTT
TRBJ2-2 | . | . | TRBV6-4 | CASRLERDTGELFF | TGTGCCAGCAGGCTTGAGCGCGACACCGGGGAGCTGTTTTTT
TRBJ1-5 | TRBD1 | . | TRBV6-5 | CASSLDRANQPQHF | TGTGCCAGTTCCCTGGACAGGGCCAATCAGCCCCAGCATTTT
TRBJ1-6 | . | . | TRBV7-9 | CASSPRATNSPLHF | TGTGCCAGCAGCCCCAGGGCGACTAATTCACCCCTCCACTTT
TRBJ1-1 | . | . | TRBV6-5 | CASTRGANTEAFF | TGTGCCAGCACCCGGGGGGCGAACACTGAAGCTTTCTTT
TRBJ2-1 | TRBD2 | . | TRBV6-6 | CACTSGSEQFF | TGTGCCTGCACGAGCGGGAGTGAGCAGTTCTTC